This passage covers 18 T cell receptor beta chains from one sample sequenced in a study of regulatory T cells in long-lasting Graves disease. Libraries of TCR beta came from iRepertoire HTBI primers plus Arm-PCR of CDR3 regions. MiXCR was run by TCRdb on the multiplex PCR reads, yielding one entry per CDR3 protein. The table includes over 650,000 distinct CDR3 sequences, around 30% detected once. The time point was: persistent/refractory GD, antithyroid drugs over 5 years with positive TRAb. RNA isolated from PBMCs was used to make the TCR library. The specimen was peripheral blood mononuclear cells (PBMCs), collected when the disease was refractory, from a patient treated with antithyroid drugs. The receptors originated from a female donor with Graves disease.

Here the CDR3 reads CSAWTERHNQPQHF. CDR3 in DNA: TGCAGTGCGTGGACAGAGAGGCACAATCAGCCCCAGCATTTT. V and J are TRBV20-1 and TRBJ1-5, with TRBD1 as a possible D gene (6 bases). The CDR3 is 14 residues long. Trimming stripped 6 bases from V and 3 bases from J, with 15 bases between. The germline CDR1 and CDR2 sequences are DFQATT and SNEGSKA (reference sequence).

This clonotype was seen more than once but under ten times. The rearrangement joins TRBV3-1 to TRBJ1-5, with 7 bases lining up with TRBD1. The J segment lost 5 bases and the V segment lost 1 base, leaving 5 bases of the junction unmatched. Germline V gives CDR1 LGHDT, CDR2 YNNKEL (reference sequence). The length of the CDR3 is 15 residues. The CDR3 DNA reads as TGTGCCAGCAGCCAAGGGGGGACAGACTATCAGCCCCAGCATTTT. It translates to CASSQGGTDYQPQHF.

V gene TRBV20-1 combines with J gene TRBJ1-2; the match to TRBD1 covers 7 bases. This CDR3 contains 14 residues. Unmatched junction bases numbered 5, after V lost 1 base and J lost 3 bases. Germline V gene sequence: CDR1 DFQATT, CDR2 SNEGSKA (reference sequence). The CDR3 spells CSARAGDRDYGYTF. CDR3 DNA: TGCAGTGCTAGAGCTGGAGACAGGGACTATGGCTACACCTTC.

This clonotype was picked up a small number of times. The chain uses TRBV11-2 and TRBJ1-1; no clear D gene. Trimming pared 5 bases from V and 3 bases from J, leaving 13 bases between. The CDR3 runs to 14 residues. The germline V gene encodes CDR1 SGHAT and CDR2 FQNNGV. As DNA, the CDR3 is TGTGCCAGCAGCACGCCGGGGTTCTACACTGAAGCTTTCTTT. Its translation: CASSTPGFYTEAFF.

In this sample, this clonotype turned up a few times. The chain carries TRBV6-5 and TRBJ2-7; TRBD2 agrees at 11 bases. This CDR3 comprises 17 residues. Germline loops: CDR1 MNHEY, CDR2 SVGAGI. Germline trimming cut 2 bases from V and 4 bases from J; bases unmatched to any gene: 10. CDR3 sequence (DNA): TGTGCCAGCAGTTACCCGGGACTAGCGGAGACCGATTACGAGCAGTACTTC. Protein sequence: CASSYPGLAETDYEQYF.

The sample holds a few counts of this clonotype. The chain joins TRBV6-5 to TRBJ1-2; no clear D. Trimming left V 0 bases short and J 6 bases short, with 11 bases between. The CDR3 contains 14 residues. Germline-derived CDR1 and CDR2 are MNHEY and SVGAGI. This CDR3 reads CASSYSTWGNGYTF. The CDR3 DNA reads TGTGCCAGCAGTTACTCGACGTGGGGTAATGGCTACACCTTC.

This clonotype occurred a few times. V and J are TRBV6-2 or TRBV6-3 and TRBJ1-2; tentatively, D is TRBD1 (6 bases). Germline assignment: CDR1 MNHEY and CDR2 SVGEGT. The CDR3 contains 15 residues. V was trimmed by 2 bases and J by 5 bases, leaving 15 bases between them. The CDR3 sequence is CASSYATGPSYGYTF. CDR3 nucleotides: TGTGCCAGCAGTTACGCGACAGGTCCTTCGTATGGCTACACCTTC.

This clonotype appeared many times. The rearrangement uses TRBV19 and TRBJ2-7; D is possibly TRBD1 (6 bases). The V gene's germline CDR1 is LNHDA and CDR2 SQIVND (reference sequence). V lost 9 bases, J lost 3 bases, and 15 bases lay in between. This CDR3 has 13 amino acids. The CDR3 reads CASSIGQSYEQYF. The CDR3 nucleotides are TGTGCCAGCAGCATCGGACAGAGCTACGAGCAGTACTTC. Supplemented by reference TRBV19 and TRBJ2-7, the full variable domain reads DGGITQSPKYLFRKEGQNVTLSCEQNLNHDAMYWYRQDPGQGLRLIYYSQIVNDFQKGDIAEGYSVSREKKESFPLTVTSAQKNPTAFYLCASSIGQSYEQYFGPGTRLTVT.

The gene calls are TRBV6-2 or TRBV6-3 and TRBJ2-6; TRBD1 matches at 7 bases. V shed 5 bases, J shed 2 bases, and the junction held 6 bases outside the gene matches. Germline V lookup: CDR1 MNHEY, CDR2 SVGEGT. The CDR3 has 16 residues. This chain's CDR3 is CASSPGGRAGANVLTF. The CDR3 bases are TGTGCCAGCAGTCCAGGGGGTAGGGCTGGGGCCAACGTCCTGACTTTC.

This chain uses TRBV19 with TRBJ1-1; the D is unclear. Per germline, CDR1 LNHDA and CDR2 SQIVND (reference sequence). The CDR3 is made up of 14 amino acids. The V end lost 3 bases, the J end lost 0 bases, and 8 bases lay between the germline ends. In nucleotides, the CDR3 is TGTGCCAGTAGTATGGGGATGGTGAACACTGAAGCTTTCTTT. It translates to CASSMGMVNTEAFF. Together with reference TRBV19 and TRBJ1-1, the CDR3 gives the full variable domain: DGGITQSPKYLFRKEGQNVTLSCEQNLNHDAMYWYRQDPGQGLRLIYYSQIVNDFQKGDIAEGYSVSREKKESFPLTVTSAQKNPTAFYLCASSMGMVNTEAFFGQGTRLTVV.

This clonotype was seen only a few times. The CDR3 loop is CASSRRTGGIEKLFF. The CDR3 DNA follows: TGTGCCAGCAGCCGCCGGACAGGGGGCATTGAAAAACTGTTTTTT. V usage is TRBV14 and J usage is TRBJ1-4, with 11 bases that match TRBD1. With V trimmed by 4 bases and J by 7 bases, 5 bases remained unmatched. CDR3 length: 15 amino acids. Germline loops: CDR1 SGHDN, CDR2 FVKESK.

There are many counts of this clonotype. This chain uses TRBV11-2 with TRBJ2-5; 8 bases match TRBD2. The CDR3 is 15 amino acids. CDR1 and CDR2 (germline): SGHAT, FQNNGV. The junction had 10 bases not matched to a gene; V was cut back by 5 bases and J by 5 bases. This CDR3 reads CASSTSGSGAETQYF. In DNA form, the CDR3 reads TGTGCCAGCAGCACCAGCGGGAGTGGGGCGGAGACCCAGTACTTC.

This chain joins TRBV30 and TRBJ1-1; unclear D gene. The V and J ends lost 0 bases and 0 bases respectively, with 8 bases between them. This CDR3 has 14 residues. Germline V CDR1 and CDR2: GTSNPN, SVGIG (reference sequence). Written as DNA, the CDR3 is TGTGCCTGGAGTGTAGTCAGGATGAACACTGAAGCTTTCTTT. Protein product: CAWSVVRMNTEAFF.

The rearrangement links TRBV15 to TRBJ2-7, with 9 bases fitting TRBD1. This CDR3 has 13 residues. Germline CDR1 reads LNHNV; CDR2 reads YYDKDF (reference sequence). The J segment lost 5 bases and the V segment lost 4 bases, leaving 3 bases of the junction unmatched. As DNA, the CDR3 is TGTGCCACCAGCACGACAGGGGGGGACGAGCAGTACTTC. This codes for CATSTTGGDEQYF.

The J gene is TRBJ2-6, the V gene TRBV28; 8 nucleotides line up with TRBD1. The CDR3 runs 15 residues. The junction had 5 bases not matched to a gene; V was cut back by 5 bases and J by 5 bases. The V gene's germline CDR1 is MDHEN and CDR2 SYDVKM. The DNA for the CDR3 is TGTGCCAGCAGTACCGGACAGGGCTGGGCCAACGTCCTGACTTTC. Its translation is CASSTGQGWANVLTF.

This sequence joins TRBV19 and TRBJ2-2; D possibly uses TRBD1 or TRBD2 (5 bases each). There are 13 residues in the CDR3. The ends were cut back, 10 bases at V and 5 bases at J, with 14 bases in the middle. Germline CDR1 LNHDA, CDR2 SQIVND (reference sequence). CDR3 coding DNA: TGTGCCACCTTTAGGGGAGTAACCGGGGAGCTGTTTTTT. It translates to CATFRGVTGELFF. The variable domain in full, with the rest retrieved from reference TRBV19 and TRBJ2-2, is DGGITQSPKYLFRKEGQNVTLSCEQNLNHDAMYWYRQDPGQGLRLIYYSQIVNDFQKGDIAEGYSVSREKKESFPLTVTSAQKNPTAFYLCATFRGVTGELFFGEGSRLTVL.

The chain carries TRBV6-5 and TRBJ2-1, with no clear D. This CDR3 comprises 14 residues. CDR1 and CDR2 (germline): MNHEY, SVGAGI. Trimming shortened V by 0 bases and J by 7 bases, and 10 bases separated the two germline ends. CDR3 sequence (DNA): TGTGCCAGCAGTTACTCTACCCGGCGGAATGAGCAGTTCTTC. This codes for CASSYSTRRNEQFF.

The chain joins TRBV28 to TRBJ1-3; 7 bases are shared with TRBD1. J gave up 6 bases and V 5 bases, and 10 bases lay outside the gene matches. The CDR3 totals 15 residues. In germline, CDR1 is MDHEN, CDR2 SYDVKM. The CDR3 nucleotides are TGTGCCAGCAGTCCCCCGGAGGGGGCGGTAAACACCATATATTTT. It specifies CASSPPEGAVNTIYF.